The following is a T cell receptor (beta chain) sequence with its context. Its antigen is still unknown. PCR amplification relied on 60 Vbeta primers (plus 13 Jbeta primers). Measured with immunoSEQ multiplex PCR; TCRdb has only the in-frame clones, and not every one. The sample records over 100,000 clones, around three quarters being singletons. This record belongs to a study of cytomegalovirus exposure and HLA in healthy donors. Findings of the study overall: In an earlier analysis, most TCR beta V segments were productive about 87% or about 30% of the time. An Asian-associated ancestry cluster reportedly showed fewer N-insertions than the approximately 700-donor mean in a later analysis.

Sequenced input: PBMCs. The clonotype originates from a woman aged 25 to 39 in good health and CMV-seronegative.

Here the CDR3 DNA reads TGTGCCAGCAGGGACGGGGGGGCGGCCTACAATGAGCAGTTCTTC. Amino acids: CASRDGGAAYNEQFF. The rearrangement links TRBV6-5 to TRBJ2-1, with 8 bases aligning to TRBD2. J lost 2 bases, V lost 6 bases, and 6 bases had no gene match. The length of the CDR3 is 15 residues. Germline-derived CDR1 and CDR2 are MNHEY and SVGAGI.